This TCR beta chain was identified during a study of response to subunit inactivated influenza vaccine. This clonotype showed up just a few times. No antigen is known for it. The CDR3 length is 13 residues. Germline CDR1 reads DFQATT; CDR2 reads SNEGSKA (reference sequence). The J segment lost 4 bases and the V segment lost 3 bases, leaving 4 bases of the junction unmatched. Study findings and constraints: Authors suggested that a seasonal influenza vaccination recruits few new T cells each time.

TCRdb ran MiXCR on the RT-PCR reads and lists one entry per CDR3 protein. The table lists about 700,000 distinct CDR3 sequences, more than 11% of them singletons. The clonotype originates from a man aged 45-65 years who received an inactivated influenza vaccine. This sample comprised PBMCs from blood, obtained 14 to 15 days before vaccination. The chain recombines TRBV20-1 with TRBJ2-7; 9 bases are shared with TRBD2. CDR3 sequence (DNA): TGCAGTGCTAGTCTGCGGGAGGGTTACGAGCAGTACTTC. This encodes CSASLREGYEQYF.